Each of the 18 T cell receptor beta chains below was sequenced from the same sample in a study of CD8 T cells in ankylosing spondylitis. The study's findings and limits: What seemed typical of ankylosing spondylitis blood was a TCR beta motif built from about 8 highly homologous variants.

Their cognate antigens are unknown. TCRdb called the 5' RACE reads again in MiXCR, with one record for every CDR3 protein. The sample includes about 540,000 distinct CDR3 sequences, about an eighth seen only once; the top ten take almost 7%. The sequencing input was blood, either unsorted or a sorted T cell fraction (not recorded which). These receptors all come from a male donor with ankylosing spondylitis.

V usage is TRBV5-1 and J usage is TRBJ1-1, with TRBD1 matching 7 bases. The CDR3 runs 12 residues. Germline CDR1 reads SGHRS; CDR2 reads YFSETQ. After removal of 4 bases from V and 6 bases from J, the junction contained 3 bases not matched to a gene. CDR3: CASSDREAEAFF. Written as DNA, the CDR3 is TGCGCCAGCAGCGACAGGGAGGCTGAAGCTTTCTTT.

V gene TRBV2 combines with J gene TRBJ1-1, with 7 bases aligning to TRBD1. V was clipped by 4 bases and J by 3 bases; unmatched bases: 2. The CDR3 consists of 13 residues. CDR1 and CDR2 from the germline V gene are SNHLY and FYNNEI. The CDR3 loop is CASSGDRDTEAFF. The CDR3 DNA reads TGTGCCAGCAGTGGAGACAGGGACACTGAAGCTTTCTTT. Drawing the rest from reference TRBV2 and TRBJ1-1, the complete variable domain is EPEVTQTPSHQVTQMGQEVILRCVPISNHLYFYWYRQILGQKVEFLVSFYNNEISEKSEIFDDQFSVERPDGSNFTLKIRSTKLEDSAMYFCASSGDRDTEAFFGQGTRLTVV.

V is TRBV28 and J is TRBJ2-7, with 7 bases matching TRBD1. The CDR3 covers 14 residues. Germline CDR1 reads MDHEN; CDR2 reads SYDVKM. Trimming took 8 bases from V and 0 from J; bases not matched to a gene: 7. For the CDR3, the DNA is TGTGCCAGCTTCCCACAGGGGAGCTCCTACGAGCAGTACGTC. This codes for CASFPQGSSYEQYV.

DNA of the CDR3: TGCGCCAGCAGCTTGGCCGCTAGCGGAACCTACGAGCAGTACGTC. Translating it yields CASSLAASGTYEQYV. V usage is TRBV5-1 and J usage is TRBJ2-7, with 7 bases matching TRBD2. The CDR3 is 15 amino acids. Germline assignment: CDR1 SGHRS and CDR2 YFSETQ. V lost 0 bases to trimming and J lost 2 bases; unmatched junction nucleotides: 5.

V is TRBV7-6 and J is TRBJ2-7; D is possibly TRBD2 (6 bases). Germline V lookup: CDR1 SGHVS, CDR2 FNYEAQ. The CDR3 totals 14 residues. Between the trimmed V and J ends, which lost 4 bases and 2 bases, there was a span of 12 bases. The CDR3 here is CASSSRENPYEQYF. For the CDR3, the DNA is TGTGCCAGCAGCTCTCGGGAGAACCCCTACGAGCAGTACTTC.

The CDR3: CSVGRPEETQYF. In DNA form, the CDR3 reads TGCAGCGTTGGAAGACCTGAAGAGACCCAGTACTTC. The chain recombines TRBV29-1 with TRBJ2-5; no reliable D call. The germline gives CDR1 SQVTM, CDR2 ANQGSEA. The CDR3 sequence is 12 residues long. V dropped 4 bases and J dropped 3 bases, with 9 bases sitting between them. The full variable domain, with the rest looked up from reference TRBV29-1 and TRBJ2-5, is SAVISQKPSRDICQRGTSLTIQCQVDSQVTMMFWYRQQPGQSLTLIATANQGSEATYESGFVIDKFPISRPNLTFSTLTVSNMSPEDSSIYLCSVGRPEETQYFGPGTRLLVL.

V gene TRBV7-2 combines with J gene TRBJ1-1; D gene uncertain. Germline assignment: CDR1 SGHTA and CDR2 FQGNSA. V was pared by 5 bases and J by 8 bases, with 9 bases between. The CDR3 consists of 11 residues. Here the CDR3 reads CASSPSVEAFF. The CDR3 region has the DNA TGTGCCAGCAGCCCTTCGGTCGAAGCTTTCTTT.

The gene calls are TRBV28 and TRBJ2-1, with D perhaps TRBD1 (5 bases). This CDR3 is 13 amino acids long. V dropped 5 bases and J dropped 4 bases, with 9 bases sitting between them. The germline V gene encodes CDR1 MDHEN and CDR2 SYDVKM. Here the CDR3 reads CASSNSGYNEQFF. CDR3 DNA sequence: TGTGCCAGCAGTAACTCAGGGTACAATGAGCAGTTCTTC.

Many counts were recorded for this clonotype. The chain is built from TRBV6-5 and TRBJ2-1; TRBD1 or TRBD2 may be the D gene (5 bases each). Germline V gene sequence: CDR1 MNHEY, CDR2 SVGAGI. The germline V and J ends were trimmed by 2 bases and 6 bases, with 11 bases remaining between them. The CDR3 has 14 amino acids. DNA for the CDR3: TGTGCCAGCAGTTACCGGGGCGAGTCCAATGAGCAGTTCTTC. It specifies CASSYRGESNEQFF.

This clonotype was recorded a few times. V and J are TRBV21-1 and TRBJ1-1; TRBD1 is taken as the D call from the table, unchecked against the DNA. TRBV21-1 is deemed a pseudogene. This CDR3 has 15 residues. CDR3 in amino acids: CASSKAGDASTEAFF. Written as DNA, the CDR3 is TGTGCCAGCAGCAAAGCGGGGGACGCTTCAACCGAAGCTTTCTTT.

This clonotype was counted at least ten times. CDR3 DNA: TGCGCCAGCAGCTTGGTACAGGGGTATGGGGCCAACGTCCTGACTTTC. Amino acids: CASSLVQGYGANVLTF. The rearrangement joins TRBV5-1 to TRBJ2-6; 7 bases agree with TRBD1. This CDR3 contains 16 residues. J lost 3 bases, V lost 0 bases, and 3 bases had no gene match. CDR1 SGHRS and CDR2 YFSETQ come from the germline V gene.

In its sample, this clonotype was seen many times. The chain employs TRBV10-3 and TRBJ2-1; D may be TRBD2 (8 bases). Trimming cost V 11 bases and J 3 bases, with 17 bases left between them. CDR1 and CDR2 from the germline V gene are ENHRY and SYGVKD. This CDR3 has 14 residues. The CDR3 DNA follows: TGTGCCCTCGGGGGGGACAGTAACTACAATGAGCAGTTCTTC. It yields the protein CALGGDSNYNEQFF.

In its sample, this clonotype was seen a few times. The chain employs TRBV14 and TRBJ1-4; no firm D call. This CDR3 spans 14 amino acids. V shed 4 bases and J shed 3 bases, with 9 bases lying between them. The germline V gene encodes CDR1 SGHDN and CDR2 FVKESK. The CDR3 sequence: CASSRSRPNEKLFF. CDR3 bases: TGTGCCAGCAGCCGAAGCAGACCTAATGAAAAACTGTTTTTT.

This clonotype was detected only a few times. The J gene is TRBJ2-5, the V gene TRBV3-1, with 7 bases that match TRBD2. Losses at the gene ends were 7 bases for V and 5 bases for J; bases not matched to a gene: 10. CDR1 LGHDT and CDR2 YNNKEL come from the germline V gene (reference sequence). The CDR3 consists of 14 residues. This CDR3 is CASTHGRGGETQYF. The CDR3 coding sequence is TGTGCCAGCACCCACGGCCGGGGAGGGGAGACCCAGTACTTC.

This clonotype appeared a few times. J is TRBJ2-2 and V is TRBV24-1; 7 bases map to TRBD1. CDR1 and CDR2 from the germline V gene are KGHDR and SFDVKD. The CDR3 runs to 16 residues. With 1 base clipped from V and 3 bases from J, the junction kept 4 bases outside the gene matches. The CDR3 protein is CATSDLRGQDTGELFF. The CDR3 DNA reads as TGTGCCACCAGTGATTTAAGGGGGCAGGACACCGGGGAGCTGTTTTTT.

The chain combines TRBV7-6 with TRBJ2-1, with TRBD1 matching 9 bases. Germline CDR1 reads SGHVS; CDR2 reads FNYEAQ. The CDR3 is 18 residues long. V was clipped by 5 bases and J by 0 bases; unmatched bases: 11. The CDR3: CASSIRDRVAGSYNEQFF. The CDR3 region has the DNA TGTGCCAGCAGCATCCGGGACAGGGTGGCGGGCTCCTACAATGAGCAGTTCTTC.

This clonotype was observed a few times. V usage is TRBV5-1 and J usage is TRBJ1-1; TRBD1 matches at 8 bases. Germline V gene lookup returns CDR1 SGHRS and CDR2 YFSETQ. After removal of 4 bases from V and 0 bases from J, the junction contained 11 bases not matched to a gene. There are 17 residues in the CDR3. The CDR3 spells CASSGGQGFVLNTEAFF. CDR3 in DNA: TGCGCCAGCAGCGGTGGACAGGGTTTTGTATTGAACACTGAAGCTTTCTTT.

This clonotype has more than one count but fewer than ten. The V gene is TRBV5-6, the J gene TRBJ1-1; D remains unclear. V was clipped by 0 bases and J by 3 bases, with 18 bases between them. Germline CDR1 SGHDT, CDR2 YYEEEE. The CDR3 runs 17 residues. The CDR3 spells CASSLASLQSWDTEAFF. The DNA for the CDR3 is TGTGCCAGCAGCTTGGCCAGTCTCCAGTCATGGGACACTGAAGCTTTCTTT.